This T cell receptor beta chain was sequenced during a study of T cell responses to AZD1222 COVID-19 vaccine. The CDR3 runs 15 residues. Germline V gene data show CDR1 as LNHDA and CDR2 as SQIVND (reference sequence). V dropped 1 base and J dropped 0 bases, with 10 bases sitting between them. This table comes from immunoSEQ multiplex PCR, and its TCRdb copy is limited to in-frame clones, with some not included. The sample holds approximately 150,000 clones; under 95% are singletons and the top ten take 1.3%. The V gene is TRBV19, the J gene TRBJ2-7; D unresolved. This TCR derives from an adult in good health. The source was peripheral blood, collected on day 0 of AZD1222 vaccination. CDR3 region: CASSIGGVGSYEQYF. The DNA for the CDR3 is TGTGCCAGTAGTATAGGCGGCGTGGGCTCCTACGAGCAGTACTTC.